These T cell receptor beta chains were read from a single sample in a study of identifying expanded T cells in peripheral blood. Profiling relied on immunoSEQ multiplex PCR, and the TCRdb table lists in-frame clones only, not all of them. The profile shows about 100,000 clones, 80% to 90% of them singletons. The sequenced sample consisted of blood. The receptor source for this set is a person aged 18-69 years in good health. Both conserved end residues are part of each CDR3. The D gene is left open where the match is weak. Rows give clone size only sometimes, using once, few, many, or a class for an expanded clone.

V	size	J	length	D	DNA	CDR3
TRBV19	-	TRBJ1-1	17	TRBD1	TGTGCCAGTCGCGCATACAATCCGACAGGGGCGATCACTGAAGCTTTCTTT	CASRAYNPTGAITEAFF
TRBV19	-	TRBJ2-5	14	TRBD2	TGTGCCAGTAGTATTTTCGGGGGGGGAGAGACCCAGTACTTC	CASSIFGGGETQYF
TRBV5-4	-	TRBJ2-1	16	TRBD2	TGTGCCGCTCAGCGGGTAGCGGGGTCGGGCTACAATGAGCAGTTCTTC	CAAQRVAGSGYNEQFF
TRBV4-1	-	TRBJ2-4	15	-	TGCGCCAGCAGCCAAGAGAGGCAGGGTTATAACATTCAGTACTTC	CASSQERQGYNIQYF
TRBV5-1	-	TRBJ2-3	20	-	TGCGCCAGCAGCTTGGTGGGTGGTTCCTGGGGGTCACCACTCACAGATACGCAGTATTTT	CASSLVGGSWGSPLTDTQYF
TRBV7-8	-	TRBJ1-2	13	-	TGTGCCAGCAGCTTGGGGCAGAACTATGGCTACACCTTC	CASSLGQNYGYTF
TRBV4-2	-	TRBJ2-7	14	TRBD2	TGTGCCAGCAGCCTTAGCGGGAGCGGGTACGAGCAGTACTTC	CASSLSGSGYEQYF
TRBV5-5	once	TRBJ1-4	16	-	TGTGCCAGCAGCCGGGGAGAGAAGTCCAGTGGGGAAAAACTGTTTTTT	CASSRGEKSSGEKLFF
TRBV23-1	-	TRBJ1-5	19	TRBD1	TGCGCCAGCAGTCAATCTTACGACAGGGTATTGGGTAGCAATCAGCCCCAGCATTTT	CASSQSYDRVLGSNQPQHF
TRBV9	-	TRBJ1-4	13	-	TGTGCCAGCAGCGGTGGGACATCTGAAAAACTGTTTTTT	CASSGGTSEKLFF
TRBV11-2	once	TRBJ2-7	15	TRBD1	TGTGCCAGCAGCACCAACAGGGGGCCGTCCTACGAGCAGTACTTC	CASSTNRGPSYEQYF
TRBV7-2	-	TRBJ2-5	14	-	TGTGCCAGCAGCTTAGTGGTCCCCAAGGGGACCCAGTACTTC	CASSLVVPKGTQYF
TRBV5-1	once	TRBJ1-6	14	-	TGCGCCAGCAGCTTGGGCAGGGAGTATTCACCCCTCCACTTT	CASSLGREYSPLHF
TRBV5-1	-	TRBJ2-5	14	-	TGCGCCAGCAGCTTAACGGGACCCCATGAGACCCAGTACTTC	CASSLTGPHETQYF
TRBV11-3	-	TRBJ2-7	14	-	TGTGCCAGCAGCTTAGTGGGACACCAACACGAGCAGTACTTC	CASSLVGHQHEQYF
TRBV14	-	TRBJ1-4	15	-	TGTGCCAGCAGCCAAGATTGGTACAGAGATGAAAAACTGTTTTTT	CASSQDWYRDEKLFF
TRBV18	-	TRBJ2-5	11	-	TGTGCCAGCTCACGTCAAGAGACCCAGTACTTC	CASSRQETQYF
TRBV6-6	once	TRBJ2-1	14	TRBD2	TGTGCCAGCAGAGCGGGGGGGGTATACAATGAGCAGTTCTTC	CASRAGGVYNEQFF
TRBV29-1	-	TRBJ1-2	13	-	TGCAGCGTCGCCCCCGAAGACGGTTATGGCTACACCTTC	CSVAPEDGYGYTF
TRBV6-4	-	TRBJ2-3	14	-	TGTGCCAGCAGTGTGGGACTTGGCGCAGATACGCAGTATTTT	CASSVGLGADTQYF
TRBV2	-	TRBJ1-5	15	TRBD1	TGTGCCAGCAGTGGAGGACAGGGGACGCGTCAGCCCCAGCATTTT	CASSGGQGTRQPQHF
TRBV5-6	-	TRBJ2-5	15	-	TGTGCCAGCAGCTTGGGAGTGGGTTTGCAAGAGACCCAGTACTTC	CASSLGVGLQETQYF
TRBV19	few	TRBJ1-3	14	TRBD1	TGTGCCAGTAGTCCGGAGACAGGGAGAAACACCATATATTTT	CASSPETGRNTIYF
TRBV7-8	-	TRBJ2-7	11	-	TGTGCCAGCAGCAAGGGGTGGGAGCAGTACTTC	CASSKGWEQYF
TRBV9	-	TRBJ2-1	15	-	TGTGCCAGCAGCCCAGGAGGGGGCGCTTACAATGAGCAGTTCTTC	CASSPGGGAYNEQFF
TRBV14	-	TRBJ2-5	15	-	TGTGCCAGCAGCCGCTTTGCGGCCCAGCAAGAGACCCAGTACTTC	CASSRFAAQQETQYF
TRBV9	-	TRBJ2-5	13	TRBD1	TGTGCCAGCAGCCTAGACAGGGAAGAGACCCAGTACTTC	CASSLDREETQYF
TRBV6-4	-	TRBJ2-7	11	TRBD1	TGTGTGAAGGACAGGGCCTACGAGCAGTACTTC	CVKDRAYEQYF
TRBV19	-	TRBJ1-1	14	-	TGTGCCAGTAGTCAAGAGGGAAGCTATACTGAAGCTTTCTTT	CASSQEGSYTEAFF
TRBV11-3	once	TRBJ2-5	13	TRBD1	TGTGCCAGCAGCTCCCAGGGGGACGAGACCCAGTACTTC	CASSSQGDETQYF
TRBV11-2	-	TRBJ1-2	12	-	TGTGCCAGCATGACCCTCCCGGATGGCTACACCTTC	CASMTLPDGYTF
TRBV6-5	-	TRBJ2-7	15	-	TGTGCCAGCAGCGACGGGACTCAAAAAGCCTACGAGCAGTACTTC	CASSDGTQKAYEQYF
TRBV6-1	-	TRBJ1-2	14	-	TGTGCCAGCAGTGAAGCCGTCACTAACTATGGCTACACCTTC	CASSEAVTNYGYTF
TRBV7-2	once	TRBJ2-6	19	TRBD1	TGTGCCAGCAGCTTAGTGTTAGGGCAGGGGGCTCTAGGGGCCAACGTCCTGACTTTC	CASSLVLGQGALGANVLTF
TRBV6-5	-	TRBJ2-7	15	TRBD1	TGTGCCAGCAGTCCGGGACAGGGATTTACCTACGAGCAGTACTTC	CASSPGQGFTYEQYF
TRBV30	-	TRBJ1-2	14	-	TGTGCCTGGAGTGTACTGAGGCCGGACTATGGCTACACCTTC	CAWSVLRPDYGYTF
TRBV7-2	-	TRBJ2-1	17	TRBD2	TGTGCCAGCAGCTTAGCACCTAGCGGAACCTCCTACAATGAGCAGTTCTTC	CASSLAPSGTSYNEQFF
TRBV5-5	few	TRBJ1-1	14	-	TGTGCCAGCAGCTTTCAACCCTTCGGACAGCGGCCTTTCTTT	CASSFQPFGQRPFF
TRBV5-4	-	TRBJ1-2	15	TRBD1	TGTGCCAGCAGCTTGCACCCGGGACAGTTCTATGGCTACACCTTC	CASSLHPGQFYGYTF
TRBV5-1	-	TRBJ2-3	17	TRBD2	TGCGCCAGCAGCTTGGGACTAGCGGGGGGGCCGACAGATACGCAGTATTTT	CASSLGLAGGPTDTQYF
TRBV18	-	TRBJ1-2	17	TRBD1	TGTGCCAGCTCACCATCGTGGACAGGCGGGGAGGTCTATGGCTACACCTTC	CASSPSWTGGEVYGYTF
TRBV9	-	TRBJ1-2	15	-	TGTGCCAGCAGCCCCCTAGAGGGAGCGTACTATGGCTACACCTTC	CASSPLEGAYYGYTF
TRBV7-2	-	TRBJ1-2	15	TRBD1	TGTGCCAGCAGCCTGGGGTGGACAGGGGACTATGGCTACACCTTC	CASSLGWTGDYGYTF
TRBV18	-	TRBJ1-5	14	TRBD1	TGTGCCAGCTCAGGGACAGTTAGCAATCAGCCCCAGCATTTT	CASSGTVSNQPQHF
TRBV5-4	-	TRBJ2-1	16	TRBD1	TGTGCCAGCAGCTTGGGGGGACAGGCCCCTCTCAATGAGCAGTTCTTC	CASSLGGQAPLNEQFF
TRBV14	-	TRBJ2-5	15	-	TGTGCCAGCAGCCTAATACAGGGTTTCCAAGAGACCCAGTACTTC	CASSLIQGFQETQYF
TRBV6-5	-	TRBJ2-1	15	-	TGTGCCAGCAGTTACTCGACGAGGAGGGGAGGTGAGCAGTTCTTC	CASSYSTRRGGEQFF
TRBV5-1	-	TRBJ2-7	15	TRBD1	TGCGCCAGCAGCTATGACAGGGCCCCCTCCTACGAGCAGTACTTC	CASSYDRAPSYEQYF
TRBV20-1	few	TRBJ1-5	11	-	TGCAGTGCCCCAGGCGGTCAGCCCCAGCATTTT	CSAPGGQPQHF
TRBV4-2	-	TRBJ2-1	13	TRBD2	TGTGCCAGCAGCGCAGCGGGAGGCAATGAGCAGTTCTTC	CASSAAGGNEQFF
TRBV25-1	-	TRBJ2-1	16	-	TGTGCCAGCAAGGGGGGGTTGGGGAGTTCCTACAATGAGCAGTTCTTC	CASKGGLGSSYNEQFF
TRBV5-1	once	TRBJ1-1	17	TRBD1	TGCGCCAGCACCCTGGACAGGGGGTACATGGCTGACACTGAAGCTTTCTTT	CASTLDRGYMADTEAFF
TRBV27	-	TRBJ2-3	18	-	TGTGCCAGCAGTTTAGATCTGGGCCGATCGACCACCACAGATACGCAGTATTTT	CASSLDLGRSTTTDTQYF